The sequence of this T cell receptor beta chain was determined in a study of regulatory T cells in long-lasting Graves disease. HTBI primers from iRepertoire and Arm-PCR of CDR3 regions yielded the TCR beta libraries. Via MiXCR, TCRdb re-called the multiplex PCR reads, giving one row per CDR3 protein. The sample contains about 470,000 distinct CDR3 sequences, about 22% of which appear only once. Germline trimming cut 8 bases from V and 2 bases from J; bases unmatched to any gene: 9. The CDR3 runs 17 residues. Germline CDR1 reads MNHNS; CDR2 reads SASEGT. Sample time point: persistent/refractory GD, antithyroid drugs over 5 years with positive TRAb. PBMC RNA was the source of the TCR library.

The specimen was peripheral blood mononuclear cells (PBMCs), collected when the disease was refractory, from a patient treated with antithyroid drugs. V usage is TRBV6-1 and J usage is TRBJ2-6, with TRBD2 matching 10 bases. This receptor was identified in a female donor with Graves disease. DNA of the CDR3: TGTGCCAGCGGCAAGAGGCTAGCGGGAGCTGGGGCCAACGTCCTGACTTTC. It yields the protein CASGKRLAGAGANVLTF.